The sequence of this T cell receptor beta chain was determined in a study of cytomegalovirus exposure and HLA in healthy donors. The PCR used 60 Vbeta and 13 Jbeta primers. Method: immunoSEQ multiplex PCR; TCRdb's copy keeps in-frame clones and lacks some. The sample lists hundreds of thousands of clones; more than 60% were seen once. The receptor was isolated from a man aged 40-49 years in good health and CMV-seronegative. Specimen: PBMCs.

CDR3 nucleotide sequence: TGTGCCAGCAGCTTTAACAGACAAGAGACCCAGTACTTC. The encoded protein is CASSFNRQETQYF. The V and J genes are TRBV7-3 and TRBJ2-5; the D is unclear. Germline CDR1 and CDR2: SGHTA and FQGTGA. The CDR3 totals 13 residues. Trimming cost V 3 bases and J 2 bases, with 7 bases left between them.